This TCR beta chain was recovered during a study of cytomegalovirus exposure and HLA in healthy donors. Note on this clone: What it recognizes is unknown.

PCR employed 60 Vbeta and 13 Jbeta primers. TCRdb's table, derived via immunoSEQ multiplex PCR, lists solely in-frame clones and lacks some. Of fewer than 75,000 clones listed, around four fifths were seen once; the top ten hold 3.5% to 5%. Whole-study results and caveats: CMV serostatus was the sole immune exposure data available. In a later analysis, compared with equally common non-associated chains, HLA-associated beta chains were more expanded. Excluded: some indistinguishable V segments such as TRBV6-2 and TRBV6-3. Reports indicated that the classifier achieved high specificity and sensitivity in diagnosing cytomegalovirus status.

CDR1 LNHDA and CDR2 SQIVND come from the germline V gene (reference sequence). V lost 5 bases to trimming and J lost 2 bases, with 10 bases between them. The CDR3 loop spans 13 amino acids. This receptor was identified in a woman aged 25-40 years in good health and CMV-seronegative. Sequenced material: PBMCs. This sequence joins TRBV19 and TRBJ2-7; D is perhaps TRBD2 (5 bases). The CDR3 loop is CASSRGPPYEQYF. CDR3 coding DNA: TGTGCCAGTAGTCGCGGGCCCCCCTACGAGCAGTACTTC.